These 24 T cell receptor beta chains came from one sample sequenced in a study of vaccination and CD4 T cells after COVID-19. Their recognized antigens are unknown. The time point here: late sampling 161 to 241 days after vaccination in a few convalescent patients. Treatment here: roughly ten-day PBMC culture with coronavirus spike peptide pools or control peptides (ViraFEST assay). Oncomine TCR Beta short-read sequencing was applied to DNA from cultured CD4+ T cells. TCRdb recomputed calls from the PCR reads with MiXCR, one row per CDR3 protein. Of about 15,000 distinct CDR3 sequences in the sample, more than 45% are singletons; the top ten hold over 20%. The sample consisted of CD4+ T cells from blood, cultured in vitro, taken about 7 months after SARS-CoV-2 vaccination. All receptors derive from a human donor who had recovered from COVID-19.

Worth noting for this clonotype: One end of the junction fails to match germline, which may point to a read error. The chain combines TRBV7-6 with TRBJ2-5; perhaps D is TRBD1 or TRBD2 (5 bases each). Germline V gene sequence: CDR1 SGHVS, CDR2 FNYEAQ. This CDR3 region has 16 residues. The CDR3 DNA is TGTGCTAGCAGCCCTCGGGCAGGGAGACCAGGAGAGACCCAGTACTTC. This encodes CASSPRAGRPGETQYF.

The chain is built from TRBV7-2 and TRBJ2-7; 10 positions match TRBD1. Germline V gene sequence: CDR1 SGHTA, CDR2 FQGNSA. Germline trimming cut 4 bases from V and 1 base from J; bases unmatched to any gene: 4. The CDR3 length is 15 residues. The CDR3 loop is CASSSGQGWSYEQYF. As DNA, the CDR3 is TGTGCCAGCAGCTCGGGACAGGGGTGGTCCTACGAGCAGTACTTC.

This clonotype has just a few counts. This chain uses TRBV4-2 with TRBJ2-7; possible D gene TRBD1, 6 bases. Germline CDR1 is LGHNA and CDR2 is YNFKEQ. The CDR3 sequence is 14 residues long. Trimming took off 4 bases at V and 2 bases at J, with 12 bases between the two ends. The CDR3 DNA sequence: TGTGCCAGCAGCCCAGGGGACCGGACCTACGAGCAGTACTTC. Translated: CASSPGDRTYEQYF.

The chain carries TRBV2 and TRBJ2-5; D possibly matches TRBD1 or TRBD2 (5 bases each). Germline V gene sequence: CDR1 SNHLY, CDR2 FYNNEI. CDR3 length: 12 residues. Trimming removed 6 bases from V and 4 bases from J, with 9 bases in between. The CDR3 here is CASSTGRETQYF. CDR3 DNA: TGTGCCAGCAGCACGGGACGAGAGACCCAGTACTTC.

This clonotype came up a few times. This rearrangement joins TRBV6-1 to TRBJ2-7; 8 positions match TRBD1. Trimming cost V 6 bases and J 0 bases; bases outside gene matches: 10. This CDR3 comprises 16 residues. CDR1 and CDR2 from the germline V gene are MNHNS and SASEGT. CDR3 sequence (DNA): TGTGCCAGCAGCTATCGACAGGGGATACTCTCCTACGAGCAGTACTTC. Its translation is CASSYRQGILSYEQYF.

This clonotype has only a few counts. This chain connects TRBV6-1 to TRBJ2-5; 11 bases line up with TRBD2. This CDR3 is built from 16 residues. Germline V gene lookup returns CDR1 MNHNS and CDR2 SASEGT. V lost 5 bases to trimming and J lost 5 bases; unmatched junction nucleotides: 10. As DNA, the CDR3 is TGTGCCAGCAGTCTTCTAGCGGGAGGTCTTCGGGAGACCCAGTACTTC. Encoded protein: CASSLLAGGLRETQYF.

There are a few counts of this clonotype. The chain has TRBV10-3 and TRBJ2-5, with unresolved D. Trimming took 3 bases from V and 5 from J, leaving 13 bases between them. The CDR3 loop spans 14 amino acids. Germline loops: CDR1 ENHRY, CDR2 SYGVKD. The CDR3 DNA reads TGTGCCATCAGTGACCCGGCTATTAGGGAGACCCAGTACTTC. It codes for CAISDPAIRETQYF.

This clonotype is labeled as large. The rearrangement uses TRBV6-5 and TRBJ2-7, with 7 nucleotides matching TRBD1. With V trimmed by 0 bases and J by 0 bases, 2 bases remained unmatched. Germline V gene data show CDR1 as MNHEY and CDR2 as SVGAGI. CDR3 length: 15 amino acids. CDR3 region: CASSYSSGGSYEQYF. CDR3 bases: TGTGCCAGCAGTTACTCTTCAGGGGGCTCCTACGAGCAGTACTTC.

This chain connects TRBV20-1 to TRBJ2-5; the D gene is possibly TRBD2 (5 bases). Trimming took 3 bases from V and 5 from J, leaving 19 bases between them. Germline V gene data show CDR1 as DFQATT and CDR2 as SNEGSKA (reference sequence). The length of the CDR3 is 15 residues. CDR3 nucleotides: TGCAGTGCTAGGAGACCCCCCGCTAGCTTGGAGACCCAGTACTTC. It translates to CSARRPPASLETQYF.

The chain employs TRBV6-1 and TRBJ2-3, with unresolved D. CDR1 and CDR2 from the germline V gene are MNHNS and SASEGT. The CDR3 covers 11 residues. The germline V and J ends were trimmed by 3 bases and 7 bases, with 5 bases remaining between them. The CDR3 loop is CASSDLNTQYF. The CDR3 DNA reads TGTGCCAGCAGTGACTTGAATACGCAGTATTTT.

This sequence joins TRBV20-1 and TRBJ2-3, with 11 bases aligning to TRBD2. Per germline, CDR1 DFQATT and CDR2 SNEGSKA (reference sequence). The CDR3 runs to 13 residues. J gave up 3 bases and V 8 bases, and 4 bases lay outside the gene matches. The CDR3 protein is CSHLAGGTDTQYF. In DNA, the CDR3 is TGCAGTCATCTAGCGGGAGGTACAGATACGCAGTATTTT.

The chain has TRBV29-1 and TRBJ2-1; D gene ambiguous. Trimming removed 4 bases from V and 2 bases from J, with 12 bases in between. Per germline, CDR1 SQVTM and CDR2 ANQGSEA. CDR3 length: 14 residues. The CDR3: CSVVQTITYNEQFF. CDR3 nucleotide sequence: TGCAGCGTTGTCCAGACCATCACCTACAATGAGCAGTTCTTC.

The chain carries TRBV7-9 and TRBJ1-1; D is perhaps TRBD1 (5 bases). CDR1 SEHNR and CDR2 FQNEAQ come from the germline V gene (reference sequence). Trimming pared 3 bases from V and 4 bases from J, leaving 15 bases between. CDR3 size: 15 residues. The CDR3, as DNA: TGTGCCAGCAGCTTGGAATGGGGCGGGGGCACTGAAGCTTTCTTT. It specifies CASSLEWGGGTEAFF.

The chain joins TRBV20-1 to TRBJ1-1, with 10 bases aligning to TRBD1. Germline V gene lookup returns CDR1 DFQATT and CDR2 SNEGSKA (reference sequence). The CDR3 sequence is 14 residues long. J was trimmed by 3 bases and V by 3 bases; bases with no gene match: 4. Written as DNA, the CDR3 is TGCAGTGCTAGTCCAGGGACAGGGGACACTGAAGCTTTCTTT. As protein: CSASPGTGDTEAFF.

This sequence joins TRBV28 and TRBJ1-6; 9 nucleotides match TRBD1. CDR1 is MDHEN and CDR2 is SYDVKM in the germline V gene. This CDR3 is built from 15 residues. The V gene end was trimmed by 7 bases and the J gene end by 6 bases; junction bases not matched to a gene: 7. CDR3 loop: CASTSTGGSNSPLHF. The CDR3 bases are TGTGCCAGCACCTCGACAGGGGGGAGTAATTCACCCCTCCACTTT.

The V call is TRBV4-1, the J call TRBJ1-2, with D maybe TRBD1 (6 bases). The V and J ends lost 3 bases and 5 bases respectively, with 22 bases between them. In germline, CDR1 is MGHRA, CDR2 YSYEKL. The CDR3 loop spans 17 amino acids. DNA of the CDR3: TGCGCCAGCAGCCAGGACCAAAGTGGGGGGCGAATATATGGCTACACCTTC. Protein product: CASSQDQSGGRIYGYTF.

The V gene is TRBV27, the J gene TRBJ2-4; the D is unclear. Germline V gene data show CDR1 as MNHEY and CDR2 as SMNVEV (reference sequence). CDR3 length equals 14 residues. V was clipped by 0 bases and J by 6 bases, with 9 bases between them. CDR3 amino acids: CASSLSLSGNIQYF. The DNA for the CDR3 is TGTGCCAGCAGTTTATCGCTGTCAGGAAACATTCAGTACTTC.

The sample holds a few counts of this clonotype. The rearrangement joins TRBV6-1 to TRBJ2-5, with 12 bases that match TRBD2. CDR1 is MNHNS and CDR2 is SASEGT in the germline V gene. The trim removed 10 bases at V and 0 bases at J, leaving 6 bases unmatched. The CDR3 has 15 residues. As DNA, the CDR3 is TGTGCCATTTCGACTAGCGGGAGACACCAAGAGACCCAGTACTTC. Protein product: CAISTSGRHQETQYF.

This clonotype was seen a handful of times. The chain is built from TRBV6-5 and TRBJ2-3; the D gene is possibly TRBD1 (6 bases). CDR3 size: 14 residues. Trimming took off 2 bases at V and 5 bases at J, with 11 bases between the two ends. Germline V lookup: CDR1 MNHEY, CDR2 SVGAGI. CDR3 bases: TGTGCCAGCAGTTACGAACTAGGGGGAGATACGCAGTATTTT. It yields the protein CASSYELGGDTQYF.

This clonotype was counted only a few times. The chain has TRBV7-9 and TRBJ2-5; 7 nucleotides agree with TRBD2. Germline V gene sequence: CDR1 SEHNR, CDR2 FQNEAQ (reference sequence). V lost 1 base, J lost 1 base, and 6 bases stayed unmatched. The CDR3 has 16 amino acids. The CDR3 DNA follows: TGTGCCAGCAGCTTAGAGTATGGGGGGGTCCAAGAGACCCAGTACTTC. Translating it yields CASSLEYGGVQETQYF.

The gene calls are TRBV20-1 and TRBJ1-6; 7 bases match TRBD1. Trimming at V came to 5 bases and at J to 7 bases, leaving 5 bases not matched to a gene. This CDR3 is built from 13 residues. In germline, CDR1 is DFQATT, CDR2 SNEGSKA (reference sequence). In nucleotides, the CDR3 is TGCAGTGCTGGGGACAGACCGAATTCACCCCTCCACTTT. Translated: CSAGDRPNSPLHF.

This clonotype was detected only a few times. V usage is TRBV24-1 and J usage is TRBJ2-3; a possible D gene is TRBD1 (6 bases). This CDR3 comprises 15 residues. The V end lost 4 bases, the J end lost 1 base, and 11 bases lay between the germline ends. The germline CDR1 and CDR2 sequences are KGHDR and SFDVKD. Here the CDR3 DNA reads TGTGCCACCAGTGAAGGGGGAATAGGCACAGATACGCAGTATTTT. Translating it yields CATSEGGIGTDTQYF.

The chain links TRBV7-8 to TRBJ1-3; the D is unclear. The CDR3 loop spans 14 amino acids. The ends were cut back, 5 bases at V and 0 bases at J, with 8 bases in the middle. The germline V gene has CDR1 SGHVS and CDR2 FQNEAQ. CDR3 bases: TGTGCCAGCAGCCCCCAGAGCTCTGGAAACACCATATATTTT. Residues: CASSPQSSGNTIYF.

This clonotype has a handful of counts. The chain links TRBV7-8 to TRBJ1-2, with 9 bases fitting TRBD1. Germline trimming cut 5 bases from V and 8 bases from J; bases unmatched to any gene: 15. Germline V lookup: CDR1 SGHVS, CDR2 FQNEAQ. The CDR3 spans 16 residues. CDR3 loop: CASSGEVNRGLGGYTF. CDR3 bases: TGTGCCAGCAGCGGGGAAGTGAACAGGGGGCTAGGGGGCTACACCTTC.